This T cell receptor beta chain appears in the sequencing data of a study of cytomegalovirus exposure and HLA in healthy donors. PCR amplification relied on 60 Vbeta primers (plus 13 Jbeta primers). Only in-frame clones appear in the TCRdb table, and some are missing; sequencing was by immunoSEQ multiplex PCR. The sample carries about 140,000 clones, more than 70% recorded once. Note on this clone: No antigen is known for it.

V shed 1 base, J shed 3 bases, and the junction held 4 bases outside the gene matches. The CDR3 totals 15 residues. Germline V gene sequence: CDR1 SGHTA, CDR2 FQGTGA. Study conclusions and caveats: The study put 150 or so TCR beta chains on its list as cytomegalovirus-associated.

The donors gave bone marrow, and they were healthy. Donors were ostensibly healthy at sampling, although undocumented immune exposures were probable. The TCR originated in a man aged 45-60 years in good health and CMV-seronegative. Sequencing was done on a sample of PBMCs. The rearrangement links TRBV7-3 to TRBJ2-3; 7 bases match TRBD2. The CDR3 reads CASSLMSGETDTQYF. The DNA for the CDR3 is TGTGCCAGCAGCTTAATGAGCGGGGAGACAGATACGCAGTATTTT.